This passage covers 7 T cell receptor beta chains from one sample sequenced in a study of blood T cell repertoires in COVID-19. Clones were read by immunoSEQ multiplex PCR, and TCRdb kept only the in-frame ones, dropping some. Found here are approximately 110,000 clones, 82% of them singletons; the top ten hold under 8%. The sequencing input was peripheral blood. The receptors here all came from a man between 70 and 80 years old with acute or convalescent COVID-19.

The chain joins TRBV5-4 to TRBJ2-2; D ambiguous. With 4 bases removed from V and 4 bases from J, the gap between germline ends came to 11 bases. Germline V gives CDR1 SGHNT, CDR2 YYREEE (reference sequence). The CDR3 runs 14 residues. The CDR3 region is CASSLRSGTGELFF. The CDR3, as DNA: TGTGCCAGCAGCCTCCGGTCGGGCACCGGGGAGCTGTTTTTT.

This chain links TRBV27 with TRBJ1-1; the D gene is possibly TRBD1 (5 bases). CDR1 and CDR2 from the germline V gene are MNHEY and SMNVEV (reference sequence). The CDR3 covers 14 residues. Trimming left V 2 bases short and J 0 bases short, with 7 bases between. CDR3 sequence reads: CASSLARVNTEAFF. The CDR3 DNA reads TGTGCCAGCAGTTTAGCCAGGGTGAACACTGAAGCTTTCTTT.

This sequence joins TRBV7-9 and TRBJ2-1; TRBD1 agrees at 9 bases. CDR1 is SEHNR and CDR2 is FQNEAQ in the germline V gene (reference sequence). The J segment lost 2 bases and the V segment lost 3 bases, leaving 2 bases of the junction unmatched. The CDR3 contains 15 residues. The CDR3: CASSFGTGTYNEQFF. CDR3 DNA sequence: TGTGCCAGCAGCTTCGGGACAGGGACCTACAATGAGCAGTTCTTC.

This sequence joins TRBV11-3 and TRBJ2-1; 7 nucleotides match TRBD1. Germline loops: CDR1 SGHNT, CDR2 YENEEA. V dropped 3 bases and J dropped 5; count of bases not matched to a gene: 1. This CDR3 region has 13 residues. In DNA, the CDR3 is TGTGCCAGCAGCTTGGGGACAGACAATGAGCAGTTCTTC. Residues: CASSLGTDNEQFF. Full variable domain (outside the CDR3, taken from reference TRBV11-3 and TRBJ2-1): EAGVVQSPRYKIIEKKQPVAFWCNPISGHNTLYWYLQNLGQGPELLIRYENEEAVDDSQLPKDRFSAERLKGVDSTLKIQPAELGDSAVYLCASSLGTDNEQFFGPGTRLTVL.

J is TRBJ2-2 and V is TRBV5-4, with TRBD1 identical over 8 bases. V trimming: 3 bases; J trimming: 5 bases; junction bases outside the gene matches: 9. Germline V gene lookup returns CDR1 SGHNT and CDR2 YYREEE (reference sequence). The CDR3 runs 16 residues. The CDR3 loop is CASSSGTGLITGELFF. The CDR3 nucleotides are TGTGCCAGCAGCTCCGGGACAGGACTCATTACCGGGGAGCTGTTTTTT.

The V gene is TRBV6-6, the J gene TRBJ1-2; D is possibly TRBD1 (6 bases). Germline V gives CDR1 MNHNY, CDR2 SVGAGI (reference sequence). CDR3 size: 14 residues. V was shortened by 4 bases and J by 4 bases, with 13 bases between the two germline ends. In DNA form, the CDR3 reads TGTGCCAGCAGTTCTCGGGGACAAGTCTATGGCTACACCTTC. This sequence encodes CASSSRGQVYGYTF.

The CDR3 loop is CASNILNYEQYF. DNA of the CDR3: TGTGCCAGCAACATCTTAAACTACGAGCAGTACTTC. This sequence joins TRBV28 and TRBJ2-7, with no clear D. The V gene's germline CDR1 is MDHEN and CDR2 SYDVKM. The CDR3 runs 12 residues. V dropped 7 bases and J dropped 3 bases, with 10 bases sitting between them.